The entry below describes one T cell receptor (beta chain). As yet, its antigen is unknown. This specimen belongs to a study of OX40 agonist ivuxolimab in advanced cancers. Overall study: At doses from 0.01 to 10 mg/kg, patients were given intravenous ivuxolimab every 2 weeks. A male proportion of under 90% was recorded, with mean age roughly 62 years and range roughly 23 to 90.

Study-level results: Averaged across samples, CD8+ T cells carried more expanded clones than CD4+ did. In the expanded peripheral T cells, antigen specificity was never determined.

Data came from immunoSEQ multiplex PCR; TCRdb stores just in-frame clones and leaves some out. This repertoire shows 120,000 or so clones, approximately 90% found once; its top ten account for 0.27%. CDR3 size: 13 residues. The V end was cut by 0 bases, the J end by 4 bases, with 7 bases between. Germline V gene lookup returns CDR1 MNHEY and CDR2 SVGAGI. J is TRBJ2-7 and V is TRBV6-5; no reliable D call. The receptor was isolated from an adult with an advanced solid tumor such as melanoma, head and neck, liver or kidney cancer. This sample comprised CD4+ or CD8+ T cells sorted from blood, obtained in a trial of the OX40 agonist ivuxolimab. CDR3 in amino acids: CASSYSTGYEQYF. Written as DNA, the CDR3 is TGTGCCAGCAGTTACTCGACGGGTTACGAGCAGTACTTC.